These 17 T cell receptor beta chains originate from one sample sequenced in a study of T cell responses to AZD1222 COVID-19 vaccine. The assay was immunoSEQ multiplex PCR, and TCRdb's table has in-frame clones only and misses some. Of more than 85,000 clones listed, about 89% were seen once; the top ten hold roughly 7.5%. The input for sequencing was peripheral blood, taken on day 0 of AZD1222 vaccination. These receptors were taken from an adult in good health.

V gene TRBV4-1 combines with J gene TRBJ1-5; D is perhaps TRBD1 (5 bases). Trimming pared 0 bases from V and 7 bases from J, leaving 16 bases between. Germline V gene lookup returns CDR1 MGHRA and CDR2 YSYEKL. This CDR3 region has 16 residues. The CDR3 protein is CASSQDSDRDEQPQHF. The CDR3, as DNA: TGCGCCAGCAGCCAAGATTCGGATAGGGACGAACAGCCCCAGCATTTT.

The chain recombines TRBV4-1 with TRBJ2-3, with D perhaps given as TRBD1 or TRBD2 (6 bases each). The length of the CDR3 is 14 residues. The V end lost 5 bases, the J end lost 4 bases, and 13 bases lay between the germline ends. Germline CDR1 MGHRA, CDR2 YSYEKL. For the CDR3, the DNA is TGCGCCAGCAGCTCTGGGGGGCTCTCAGATACGCAGTATTTT. This encodes CASSSGGLSDTQYF.

The chain couples TRBV18 to TRBJ1-3; TRBD1 agrees at 7 bases. This CDR3 is built from 18 residues. The junction had 13 bases not matched to a gene; V was cut back by 5 bases and J by 0 bases. Germline V gives CDR1 KGHSH, CDR2 LQKENI. The DNA of the CDR3 is TGTGCCAGCTCAGCCTTCCCGGGACAGATTATCTCTGGAAACACCATATATTTT. This encodes CASSAFPGQIISGNTIYF.

This clone was observed once. V is TRBV19 and J is TRBJ1-1, with D uncertain. Trimming removed 5 bases at V and 0 bases at J, with 7 bases between. The CDR3 consists of 13 residues. Germline V CDR1 and CDR2: LNHDA, SQIVND (reference sequence). The CDR3 spells CASSPQMNTEAFF. The DNA for the CDR3 is TGTGCCAGTAGTCCACAGATGAACACTGAAGCTTTCTTT. Drawing the rest from reference TRBV19 and TRBJ1-1, the complete variable domain is DGGITQSPKYLFRKEGQNVTLSCEQNLNHDAMYWYRQDPGQGLRLIYYSQIVNDFQKGDIAEGYSVSREKKESFPLTVTSAQKNPTAFYLCASSPQMNTEAFFGQGTRLTVV.

V usage is TRBV7-6 and J usage is TRBJ1-1; D may be TRBD1 (5 bases). Germline V lookup: CDR1 SGHVS, CDR2 FNYEAQ. The V and J ends lost 4 bases and 2 bases respectively, with 8 bases between them. The CDR3 has 13 residues. CDR3 nucleotides: TGTGCCAGCAGCTCGCAGGGTAACACTGAAGCTTTCTTT. Residues: CASSSQGNTEAFF.

This chain joins TRBV10-3 and TRBJ2-7; 11 bases line up with TRBD2. The V gene end was trimmed by 3 bases and the J gene end by 0 bases; junction bases not matched to a gene: 7. The CDR3 has 17 amino acids. CDR1 is ENHRY, CDR2 SYGVKD, per germline. CDR3 in DNA: TGTGCCATCAGTGACGCTAGCGGGAGGCCCAGCTCCTACGAGCAGTACTTC. Its protein is CAISDASGRPSSYEQYF.

This clone was recorded only once. This chain joins TRBV14 and TRBJ1-4, with 7 bases aligning to TRBD1. This CDR3 has 13 residues. V lost 4 bases to trimming and J lost 8 bases; unmatched junction nucleotides: 4. Germline CDR1 and CDR2: SGHDN and FVKESK. The CDR3 nucleotides are TGTGCCAGCAGCCGGGGACAGTGGGAAAAACTGTTTTTT. Translating gives CASSRGQWEKLFF.

The chain combines TRBV3-1 (or the pseudogene TRBV3-2) with TRBJ1-2; no reliable D call. The V end lost 4 bases, the J end lost 0 bases, and 6 bases lay between the germline ends. The CDR3 loop spans 13 amino acids. CDR1 is LGHDT and CDR2 is YNNKEL in the germline V gene (reference sequence). The CDR3 loop is CASSLSPNYGYTF. DNA of the CDR3: TGTGCCAGCAGCCTCAGCCCTAACTATGGCTACACCTTC.

This clone was seen a handful of times. V is TRBV7-2 and J is TRBJ1-5; no clear D gene. V lost 1 base to trimming and J lost 7 bases, with 8 bases between them. CDR1 SGHTA and CDR2 FQGNSA come from the germline V gene. This CDR3 contains 13 residues. The CDR3 loop reads CASSLVGRQPQHF. DNA of the CDR3: TGTGCCAGCAGCTTAGTTGGGAGGCAGCCCCAGCATTTT.

Only one count was recorded for this clone. J is TRBJ2-5 and V is TRBV11-2, with 8 bases matching TRBD1. Unmatched junction bases numbered 8, after V lost 4 bases and J lost 4 bases. Germline loops: CDR1 SGHAT, CDR2 FQNNGV. The length of the CDR3 is 15 residues. CDR3 sequence: CASSSPAGTGETQYF. DNA for the CDR3: TGTGCCAGCAGCTCCCCTGCGGGGACAGGAGAGACCCAGTACTTC.

The CDR3 coding sequence is TGTGCCAGCAGTCTCCAGGGATTCTATGGCTACACCTTC. Translated, it gives CASSLQGFYGYTF. The chain recombines TRBV25-1 with TRBJ1-2, with a weak D call TRBD1 (5 bases). V lost 5 bases, J lost 4 bases, and 11 bases lay in between. This CDR3 is built from 13 residues. CDR1 is MGHDK, CDR2 SYGVNS, per germline.

The DNA for the CDR3 is TGTGCCAGCAGCTTAGTAGGGGGCGGCGAGCAGTACTTC. It yields the protein CASSLVGGGEQYF. The chain is built from TRBV11-3 and TRBJ2-7; 7 bases match TRBD1. J was trimmed by 6 bases and V by 1 base; bases with no gene match: 3. Germline CDR1 reads SGHNT; CDR2 reads YENEEA. The CDR3 covers 13 residues.

This chain joins TRBV23-1 and TRBJ1-3; D is unresolved. TRBV23-1 is reported as an ORF; its role is uncertain. Trimming removed 2 bases from V and 0 bases from J, with 11 bases in between. This CDR3 region has 16 residues. CDR3: CASSQESRFSGNTIYF. CDR3 nucleotides: TGCGCCAGCAGTCAAGAATCCCGGTTCTCTGGAAACACCATATATTTT.

The V call is TRBV28, the J call TRBJ1-1; possibly TRBD1 for D (5 bases). V was clipped by 1 base and J by 5 bases, with 14 bases between them. The CDR3 is made up of 15 amino acids. Germline CDR1 is MDHEN and CDR2 is SYDVKM. The CDR3 DNA reads TGTGCCAGCAGTTTATTGGCCGGGGAGGGGACTGAAGCTTTCTTT. Its protein product is CASSLLAGEGTEAFF.

The genes are TRBV19 and TRBJ1-6; TRBD1 aligns across 11 bases. Looked up from germline, CDR1 is LNHDA and CDR2 is SQIVND (reference sequence). The CDR3 consists of 16 residues. Losses at the gene ends were 5 bases for V and 6 bases for J; bases not matched to a gene: 6. CDR3 in DNA: TGTGCCAGTAGTTTCGGACAGGGGGCTCGTAATTCACCCCTCCACTTT. Protein sequence: CASSFGQGARNSPLHF.

This clone was picked up one time. The chain is built from TRBV5-1 and TRBJ2-5; maybe TRBD1 (6 bases). CDR1 and CDR2 from the germline V gene are SGHRS and YFSETQ. The CDR3 contains 15 residues. Trimming took off 0 bases at V and 3 bases at J, with 12 bases between the two ends. The DNA of the CDR3 is TGCGCCAGCAGCTTGGTAGGACAGCCCGAAGAGACCCAGTACTTC. Translated: CASSLVGQPEETQYF.

This clone was picked up a small number of times. The chain joins TRBV5-6 to TRBJ2-6; maybe TRBD1 (6 bases). CDR1 is SGHDT and CDR2 is YYEEEE in the germline V gene. The V end lost 0 bases, the J end lost 4 bases, and 8 bases lay between the germline ends. This CDR3 region has 15 residues. The CDR3 is CASSLGGPGANVLTF. CDR3 DNA sequence: TGTGCCAGCAGCTTGGGGGGGCCAGGGGCCAACGTCCTGACTTTC.